The clone carrying this T cell receptor beta chain is a singleton in its sample. These data belong to a study of blood T cell repertoires in COVID-19. Losses at the gene ends were 2 bases for V and 3 bases for J; bases not matched to a gene: 15. Germline CDR1 is MNHEY and CDR2 is SMNVEV (reference sequence). The CDR3 consists of 18 residues. The assay was immunoSEQ multiplex PCR, and TCRdb's table has in-frame clones only and misses some. The data hold about 170,000 clones, with about 83% observed a single time. This chain joins TRBV27 and TRBJ2-7; 8 nucleotides agree with TRBD2. The sample comprised peripheral blood. The source is a woman in her sixties or seventies who had recovered from COVID-19. The CDR3 coding sequence is TGTGCCAGCAGTTTAAACCCCCGGGGGGGGAGGGTGGGCTACGAGCAGTACTTC. It yields the protein CASSLNPRGGRVGYEQYF.